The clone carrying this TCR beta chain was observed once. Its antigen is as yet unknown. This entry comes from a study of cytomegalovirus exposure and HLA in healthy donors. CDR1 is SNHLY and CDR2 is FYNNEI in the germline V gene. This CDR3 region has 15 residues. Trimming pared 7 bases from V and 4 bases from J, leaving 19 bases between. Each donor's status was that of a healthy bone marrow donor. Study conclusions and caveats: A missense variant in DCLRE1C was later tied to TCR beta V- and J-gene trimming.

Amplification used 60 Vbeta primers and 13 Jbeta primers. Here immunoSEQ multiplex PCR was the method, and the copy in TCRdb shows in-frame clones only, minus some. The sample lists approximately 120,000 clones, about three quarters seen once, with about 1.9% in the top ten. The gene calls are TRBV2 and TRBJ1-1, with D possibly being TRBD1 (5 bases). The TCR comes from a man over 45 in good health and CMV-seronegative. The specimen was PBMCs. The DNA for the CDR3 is TGTGCCAGCATCCCAACGGGTGGGGGGGTCACTGAAGCTTTCTTT. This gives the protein CASIPTGGGVTEAFF.